Below, 15 T cell receptor beta chains from the same sample are listed, as sequenced in a study of control samples from healthy donors and cancer patients. Profiling relied on immunoSEQ multiplex PCR, and the TCRdb table lists in-frame clones only, not all of them. The table has 150,000 or so clones, approximately 90% seen once; the top ten hold roughly 0.7%. The sequencing sample was made of blood. These receptor sequences come from a young woman in good health.

J is TRBJ1-5 and V is TRBV30; TRBD1 matches at 7 bases. J gave up 4 bases and V 1 base, and 10 bases lay outside the gene matches. CDR1 is GTSNPN and CDR2 is SVGIG in the germline V gene (reference sequence). The CDR3 length is 16 residues. For the CDR3, the DNA is TGTGCCTGGAGTGGCCACAGGGGCGGACATAATCAGCCCCAGCATTTT. Translation: CAWSGHRGGHNQPQHF. Supplemented by reference TRBV30 and TRBJ1-5, the full variable domain reads SQTIHQWPATLVQPVGSPLSLECTVEGTSNPNLYWYRQAAGRGLQLLFYSVGIGQISSEVPQNLSASRPQDRQFILSSKKLLLSDSGFYLCAWSGHRGGHNQPQHFGDGTRLSIL.

V and J are TRBV6-5 and TRBJ2-3, with D maybe TRBD2 (5 bases). Trimming took 6 bases from V and 3 from J, leaving 16 bases between them. Per germline, CDR1 MNHEY and CDR2 SVGAGI. CDR3 size: 15 residues. The CDR3 coding sequence is TGTGCCAGCAGCGTCCGAGCGGCCCTTACAGATACGCAGTATTTT. This gives the protein CASSVRAALTDTQYF.

This clone came up once. This chain joins TRBV6-5 and TRBJ2-1, with 9 bases fitting TRBD1. The length of the CDR3 is 14 residues. J lost 5 bases, V lost 7 bases, and 6 bases had no gene match. Germline loops: CDR1 MNHEY, CDR2 SVGAGI. The CDR3 DNA is TGTGCCAGCACTCGGACAGGGGTCAACAATGAGCAGTTCTTC. Translating gives CASTRTGVNNEQFF.

The genes are TRBV5-6 and TRBJ2-7, with D maybe TRBD1 (6 bases). The V and J ends lost 3 bases and 4 bases respectively, with 17 bases between them. This CDR3 has 15 residues. The germline gives CDR1 SGHDT, CDR2 YYEEEE. The chain's CDR3 is CASSSSPRGPYEQYF. In DNA, the CDR3 is TGTGCCAGCAGCTCTAGTCCCAGGGGCCCTTACGAGCAGTACTTC.

This rearrangement joins TRBV28 to TRBJ2-7, with 13 bases lining up with TRBD2. CDR3 length: 19 residues. Germline loops: CDR1 MDHEN, CDR2 SYDVKM. The V and J ends lost 4 bases and 4 bases, in that order; junction bases with no gene match: 16. This CDR3 is CASSSHYASILAGGYEQYF. The CDR3 region has the DNA TGTGCCAGCAGTTCTCATTATGCGTCAATACTAGCGGGAGGGTACGAGCAGTACTTC.

CDR3 sequence reads: CATSEHEYNEQFF. The CDR3 bases are TGTGCCACCAGTGAACACGAATACAATGAGCAGTTCTTC. The chain combines TRBV24-1 with TRBJ2-1; no reliable D call. CDR1 and CDR2 from the germline V gene are KGHDR and SFDVKD. The CDR3 loop spans 13 amino acids. The V and J ends lost 4 bases and 4 bases respectively, with 7 bases between them.

The rearrangement links TRBV20-1 to TRBJ2-7; D remains ambiguous. The germline V gene has CDR1 DFQATT and CDR2 SNEGSKA (reference sequence). This CDR3 contains 11 residues. The CDR3 DNA reads TGCAGAGAGGATCTCGGGCCGGGGCAGTACTTC. Translation: CREDLGPGQYF.

V is TRBV10-3 and J is TRBJ1-1; no definite D call. The ends were cut back, 6 bases at V and 4 bases at J, with 9 bases in the middle. In germline, CDR1 is ENHRY, CDR2 SYGVKD. The CDR3 is 12 amino acids. The CDR3 bases are TGTGCCATCAGCGAATATTCCACTGAAGCTTTCTTT. Protein sequence: CAISEYSTEAFF.

The chain is built from TRBV6-5 and TRBJ1-4; TRBD1 matches at 9 bases. Germline lookup yields CDR1 MNHEY and CDR2 SVGAGI. The CDR3 is made up of 13 amino acids. V lost 8 bases, J lost 7 bases, and 5 bases stayed unmatched. CDR3 residues: CASGRDRAEKLFF. CDR3 DNA: TGTGCCAGCGGTCGGGACAGGGCTGAAAAACTGTTTTTT.

The chain carries TRBV4-1 and TRBJ1-3; D ambiguous. The CDR3 totals 14 residues. Trimming pared 5 bases from V and 2 bases from J, leaving 10 bases between. The germline CDR1 and CDR2 sequences are MGHRA and YSYEKL. CDR3 nucleotides: TGCGCCAGCAGCTCCGTCGTTGCTGGAAACACCATATATTTT. Amino acids: CASSSVVAGNTIYF.

The sample holds one count of this clone. This chain joins TRBV4-3 and TRBJ2-3; no firm D call. V dropped 0 bases and J dropped 2 bases, with 9 bases sitting between them. The CDR3 runs to 15 residues. In germline, CDR1 is LGHNA, CDR2 YSLEER. CDR3: CASSQDRALTDTQYF. The CDR3 DNA sequence: TGCGCCAGCAGCCAAGACCGCGCTCTCACAGATACGCAGTATTTT.

In DNA, the CDR3 is TGTGCCAGCAGTTACGGGAGTAGGGGACTAGCGGTACAAGAGACCCAGTACTTC. Protein sequence: CASSYGSRGLAVQETQYF. The chain has TRBV28 and TRBJ2-5; 11 positions match TRBD2. There are 18 residues in the CDR3. Germline CDR1 reads MDHEN; CDR2 reads SYDVKM. J was trimmed by 2 bases and V by 4 bases; bases with no gene match: 12.

This chain links TRBV2 with TRBJ2-7; D may be TRBD2 (6 bases). The germline V and J ends were trimmed by 7 bases and 2 bases, with 15 bases remaining between them. The CDR3 loop spans 14 amino acids. CDR1 and CDR2 (germline): SNHLY, FYNNEI. CDR3 residues: CASTGGISPYEQYF. For the CDR3, the DNA is TGTGCCAGCACTGGGGGGATATCTCCCTACGAGCAGTACTTC.

The V and J genes are TRBV9 and TRBJ1-5; D remains unclear. Trimming removed 0 bases from V and 7 bases from J, with 14 bases in between. Germline V gene data show CDR1 as SGDLS and CDR2 as YYNGEE. The length of the CDR3 is 15 residues. The CDR3 loop is CASSVAGGRGQPQHF. DNA for the CDR3: TGTGCCAGCAGCGTAGCTGGTGGGAGAGGGCAGCCCCAGCATTTT.

The chain carries TRBV6-5 and TRBJ2-5; D is perhaps TRBD1 (5 bases). Per the germline V gene, CDR1 is MNHEY and CDR2 is SVGAGI. V lost 2 bases and J 4 bases, leaving 5 bases between the germline ends. The CDR3 consists of 12 residues. The CDR3 DNA reads TGTGCCAGCAGTTACAGGGGAGAGACCCAGTACTTC. Protein product: CASSYRGETQYF.